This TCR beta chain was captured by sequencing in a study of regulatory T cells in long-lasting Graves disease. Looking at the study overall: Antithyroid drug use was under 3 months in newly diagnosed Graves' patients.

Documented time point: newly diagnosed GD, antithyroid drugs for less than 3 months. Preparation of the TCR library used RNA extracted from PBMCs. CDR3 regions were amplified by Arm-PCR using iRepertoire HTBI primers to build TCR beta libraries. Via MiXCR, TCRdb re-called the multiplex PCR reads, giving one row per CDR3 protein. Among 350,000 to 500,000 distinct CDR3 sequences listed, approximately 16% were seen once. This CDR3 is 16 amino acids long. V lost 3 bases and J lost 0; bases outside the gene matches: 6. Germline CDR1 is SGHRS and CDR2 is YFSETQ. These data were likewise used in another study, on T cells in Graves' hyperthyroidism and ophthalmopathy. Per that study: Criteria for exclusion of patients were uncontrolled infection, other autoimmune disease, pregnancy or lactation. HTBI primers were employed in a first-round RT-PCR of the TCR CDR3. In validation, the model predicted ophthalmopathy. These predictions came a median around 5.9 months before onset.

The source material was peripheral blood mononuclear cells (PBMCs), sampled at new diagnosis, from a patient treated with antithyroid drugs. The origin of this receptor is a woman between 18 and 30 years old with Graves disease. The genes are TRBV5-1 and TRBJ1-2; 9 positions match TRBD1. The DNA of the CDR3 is TGCGCCAGCAGCTCTGGACAGGGGCTCTCTAACTATGGCTACACCTTC. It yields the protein CASSSGQGLSNYGYTF.